The T cell receptor beta chain described here comes from a study of blood T cells in healthy people across ages. Researchers report isolating at least 6 million PBMCs per sample. V lost 2 bases to trimming and J lost 1 base, with 18 bases between them. Looked up from germline, CDR1 is DFQATT and CDR2 is SNEGSKA (reference sequence). CDR3 size: 16 residues. For the second PCR, which ran for about 6 to 11 cycles, a sample-barcoded 5' primer and a J-beta primer mix were used. TCRdb analysed the 5' RACE reads with MiXCR anew, one entry per CDR3 protein. The sample consists of about 760,000 distinct CDR3 sequences, roughly 56% of them appearing once.

The origin of this receptor is a middle-aged man in good health. The genes are TRBV20-1 and TRBJ2-7; TRBD2 might be the D (6 bases). Sequenced: blood. In DNA form, the CDR3 reads TGCAGTGCTAGACGAGCCGGGACTTACGATTCCTACGAGCAGTACTTC. Translation gives CSARRAGTYDSYEQYF.